This paragraph reports one T cell receptor (beta chain). What it binds is unknown. Here immunoSEQ multiplex PCR was the method, and the copy in TCRdb shows in-frame clones only, minus some. The data hold about 260,000 clones, with roughly 93% observed a single time. Germline V gene sequence: CDR1 MNHEY, CDR2 SMNVEV (reference sequence). V lost 6 bases and J 5 bases, leaving 16 bases between the germline ends. The CDR3 consists of 14 residues. The data originate from a study of T cell responses to AZD1222 COVID-19 vaccine. Study-level points and caveats: Researchers took repertoire samples only after the peak T cell response had come. Unmutated regions of variants are reportedly targeted by nearly half of spike-specific TCRs. Clonal diversity may have been underestimated, and the donors were mostly white British, with more females than males.

The sequences come from peripheral blood, collected on day 0 of AZD1222 vaccination. The rearrangement uses TRBV27 and TRBJ1-1; possible D gene TRBD1, 5 bases. This TCR was recovered from an adult in good health. The chain's CDR3 is CASRVMPEGTEAFF. The CDR3 coding sequence is TGTGCCAGCAGAGTGATGCCCGAGGGGACTGAAGCTTTCTTT.